The 27 T cell receptor beta chains given below trace back to one sample, sequenced in a study of ipilimumab plus nivolumab after autologous stem cell transplantation. Sequencing used immunoSEQ multiplex PCR; TCRdb keeps in-frame clones, though not all of them. This sample has over 35,000 clones, with about 92% found just once. Specimen: PBMCs, collected in a trial of ipilimumab plus nivolumab as post-transplant consolidation. These TCRs come from a male donor with multiple myeloma.

The genes are TRBV29-1 and TRBJ2-5; TRBD2 might be the D (6 bases). Germline V CDR1 and CDR2: SQVTM, ANQGSEA. V was trimmed by 4 bases and J by 1 base, leaving 13 bases between them. This CDR3 has 14 amino acids. CDR3: CSVVWLAFQETQYF. The CDR3 nucleotides are TGCAGCGTTGTCTGGCTAGCGTTCCAAGAGACCCAGTACTTC.

V is TRBV6-1 and J is TRBJ2-7; 9 nucleotides agree with TRBD1. CDR1 is MNHNS, CDR2 SASEGT, per germline. The V gene end was trimmed by 6 bases and the J gene end by 4 bases; junction bases not matched to a gene: 7. The CDR3 extends over 14 amino acids. CDR3 bases: TGTGCCAGCAGGAAACAGGGGGCCTCTTACGAGCAGTACTTC. It codes for CASRKQGASYEQYF.

The chain carries TRBV7-2 and TRBJ2-4; 8 nucleotides agree with TRBD1. Unmatched junction bases numbered 7, after V lost 5 bases and J lost 4 bases. In germline, CDR1 is SGHTA, CDR2 FQGNSA. The CDR3 is 15 amino acids. The chain's CDR3 is CASSPGGSGKNIQYF. CDR3 coding DNA: TGTGCCAGCAGCCCAGGGGGCTCCGGTAAAAACATTCAGTACTTC.

The V call is TRBV11-2, the J call TRBJ2-4; TRBD2 might be the D (5 bases). Germline CDR1 and CDR2: SGHAT and FQNNGV. The V end was cut by 4 bases, the J end by 5 bases, with 12 bases between. The CDR3 loop spans 14 amino acids. CDR3 DNA sequence: TGTGCCAGCAGCTCTTCCGGAGGCGAAAACATTCAGTACTTC. Its translation is CASSSSGGENIQYF.

The genes are TRBV7-8 and TRBJ1-2, with TRBD1 as a possible D gene (6 bases). CDR1 SGHVS and CDR2 FQNEAQ come from the germline V gene. V shed 4 bases and J shed 2 bases, with 20 bases lying between them. This CDR3 comprises 17 residues. The CDR3 here is CASSYMGGRARNYGYTF. The DNA of the CDR3 is TGTGCCAGCAGCTACATGGGGGGCAGGGCCCGGAACTATGGCTACACCTTC.

The table lists this clone with a count of one. V is TRBV6-5 and J is TRBJ2-2; D not resolved. The CDR3 consists of 14 residues. Germline assignment: CDR1 MNHEY and CDR2 SVGAGI. Trimming stripped 7 bases from V and 0 bases from J, with 9 bases between. The DNA of the CDR3 is TGTGCCAGCAATACCGTCCCGAACACCGGGGAGCTGTTTTTT. The encoded protein is CASNTVPNTGELFF.

V and J are TRBV28 and TRBJ2-7, with TRBD1 matching 11 bases. The CDR3 covers 15 residues. Germline CDR1 and CDR2: MDHEN and SYDVKM. V gave up 6 bases and J gave up 6 bases; unmatched junction bases: 10. DNA for the CDR3: TGTGCCAGCAGAGCTTATCCGGACAGGGGGCGCGAGCAGTACTTC. This gives the protein CASRAYPDRGREQYF.

The rearrangement uses TRBV5-6 and TRBJ2-7, with D possibly TRBD1 on 5 matching bases. V was clipped by 5 bases and J by 0 bases, with 9 bases between them. In germline, CDR1 is SGHDT, CDR2 YYEEEE. CDR3 length: 13 amino acids. The CDR3 loop is CASSYRNSYEQYF. The CDR3 region has the DNA TGTGCCAGCAGTTACAGGAACTCCTACGAGCAGTACTTC. Based on the CDR3 plus reference TRBV5-6 and TRBJ2-7, the full variable domain is DAGVTQSPTHLIKTRGQQVTLRCSPKSGHDTVSWYQQALGQGPQFIFQYYEEEERQRGNFPDRFSGHQFPNYSSELNVNALLLGDSALYLCASSYRNSYEQYFGPGTRLTVT.

This sequence joins TRBV11-2 and TRBJ2-2, with 7 bases matching TRBD1. CDR3 size: 15 residues. The germline V gene encodes CDR1 SGHAT and CDR2 FQNNGV. V was pared by 5 bases and J by 2 bases, with 5 bases of the junction left unmatched. The CDR3, as DNA: TGTGCCAGCAGCCTAAGACAGGGTAACACCGGGGAGCTGTTTTTT. Translating gives CASSLRQGNTGELFF.

The chain uses TRBV5-6 and TRBJ2-5; D is undetermined. Trimming took off 0 bases at V and 4 bases at J, with 7 bases between the two ends. There are 13 residues in the CDR3. The germline V gene has CDR1 SGHDT and CDR2 YYEEEE. The CDR3 DNA is TGTGCCAGCAGCTTGGAACGGAGAGAGACCCAGTACTTC. Translated: CASSLERRETQYF.

This rearrangement joins TRBV13 to TRBJ1-2; possibly TRBD1 for D (5 bases). Trimming pared 3 bases from V and 5 bases from J, leaving 16 bases between. Germline V gene lookup returns CDR1 PRHDT and CDR2 FYEKMQ (reference sequence). CDR3 length: 15 amino acids. CDR3 sequence: CASSFLEGSRYGYTF. The CDR3 DNA sequence: TGTGCCAGCAGCTTCTTAGAGGGGTCCCGATATGGCTACACCTTC. Supplemented by reference TRBV13 and TRBJ1-2, the full variable domain reads AAGVIQSPRHLIKEKRETATLKCYPIPRHDTVYWYQQGPGQDPQFLISFYEKMQSDKGSIPDRFSAQQFSDYHSELNMSSLELGDSALYFCASSFLEGSRYGYTFGSGTRLTVV.

The chain links TRBV6-5 to TRBJ2-3; no reliable D call. The CDR3 has 13 amino acids. Trimming pared 6 bases from V and 2 bases from J, leaving 9 bases between. Germline lookup yields CDR1 MNHEY and CDR2 SVGAGI. The CDR3 reads CASSSGLTDTQYF. The CDR3 nucleotides read TGTGCCAGCAGCTCCGGCCTCACAGATACGCAGTATTTT.

The J gene is TRBJ1-2, the V gene TRBV6-6; D possibly corresponds to TRBD1 (5 bases). Trimming took 6 bases from V and 4 from J, leaving 18 bases between them. This CDR3 region has 15 residues. The germline gives CDR1 MNHNY, CDR2 SVGAGI (reference sequence). CDR3 sequence reads: CASRPGQGDSYGYTF. As DNA, the CDR3 is TGTGCCAGCAGGCCCGGGCAGGGAGACTCCTATGGCTACACCTTC.

The rearrangement joins TRBV10-2 to TRBJ1-1; 9 positions agree with TRBD1. The CDR3 totals 13 residues. CDR1 WSHSY and CDR2 SAAADI come from the germline V gene. V dropped 4 bases and J dropped 6; count of bases not matched to a gene: 3. This CDR3 reads CASSGQGVPEAFF. CDR3 bases: TGCGCCAGCAGTGGACAGGGGGTTCCTGAAGCTTTCTTT.

The gene calls are TRBV7-2 and TRBJ1-1; D unresolved. V gave up 2 bases and J gave up 3 bases, with 7 bases separating them. Germline values: CDR1 SGHTA, CDR2 FQGNSA. This CDR3 is 13 amino acids long. The CDR3 spells CASSLTLDTEAFF. CDR3 sequence (DNA): TGTGCCAGCAGCTTAACATTGGACACTGAAGCTTTCTTT.

The rearrangement joins TRBV28 to TRBJ1-2; possible D gene TRBD1, 6 bases. The length of the CDR3 is 16 residues. From germline, CDR1 is MDHEN and CDR2 SYDVKM. Trimming removed 4 bases from V and 4 bases from J, with 19 bases in between. This chain's CDR3 is CASSSPPGAQSYGYTF. The CDR3 DNA sequence: TGTGCCAGCAGTTCCCCCCCGGGGGCGCAGAGCTATGGCTACACCTTC.

The V and J genes are TRBV11-3 and TRBJ2-2; no clear D gene. Germline lookup yields CDR1 SGHNT and CDR2 YENEEA. There are 12 residues in the CDR3. The V gene lost 6 bases and the J gene lost 7 bases, with 9 bases spanning the gap. The CDR3 sequence is CASRERFGELFF. The CDR3 DNA is TGTGCCAGCAGAGAGCGATTCGGGGAGCTGTTTTTT.

The rearrangement uses TRBV7-2 and TRBJ2-7, with 13 bases identical to TRBD2. V lost 5 bases, J lost 0 bases, and 4 bases stayed unmatched. This CDR3 region has 16 residues. Germline values: CDR1 SGHTA, CDR2 FQGNSA. In DNA, the CDR3 is TGTGCCAGCAGCCCCCGGACTAGCGGGAGCTCCTACGAGCAGTACTTC. Its protein is CASSPRTSGSSYEQYF.

Only one count was recorded for this clone. The V call is TRBV4-1, the J call TRBJ1-1; TRBD1 is a possible D gene (5 bases). Germline CDR1 reads MGHRA; CDR2 reads YSYEKL. The CDR3 is 15 residues long. Trimming stripped 3 bases from V and 0 bases from J, with 11 bases between. The CDR3 DNA is TGCGCCAGCAGCCAGGGACGGGCTTTGAACACTGAAGCTTTCTTT. Amino acids: CASSQGRALNTEAFF.

This chain connects TRBV9 to TRBJ2-7, with D possibly TRBD1 on 5 matching bases. The length of the CDR3 is 14 residues. CDR1 is SGDLS and CDR2 is YYNGEE in the germline V gene. The V and J ends lost 5 bases and 0 bases respectively, with 12 bases between them. The CDR3 coding sequence is TGTGCCAGCAGTGATGACCAGGGCTCCTACGAGCAGTACTTC. It codes for CASSDDQGSYEQYF.

This rearrangement joins TRBV7-8 to TRBJ2-3; 7 positions agree with TRBD2. Germline V gene sequence: CDR1 SGHVS, CDR2 FQNEAQ. The V gene end was trimmed by 4 bases and the J gene end by 1 base; junction bases not matched to a gene: 8. The CDR3 totals 16 residues. The CDR3 bases are TGTGCCAGCAGCTCTGGGGAGGGGCACCGCACAGATACGCAGTATTTT. Translation gives CASSSGEGHRTDTQYF.

V gene TRBV9 combines with J gene TRBJ1-5; D unresolved. CDR3 size: 14 residues. CDR1 is SGDLS, CDR2 YYNGEE, per germline. V lost 0 bases and J lost 5, with 9 bases in between. The CDR3 spells CASSVGDSYQPQHF. In DNA, the CDR3 is TGTGCCAGCAGCGTAGGAGACTCCTATCAGCCCCAGCATTTT.

This sequence joins TRBV9 and TRBJ1-2, with D maybe TRBD1 (5 bases). V lost 1 base and J 6 bases, leaving 16 bases between the germline ends. The germline V gene encodes CDR1 SGDLS and CDR2 YYNGEE. This CDR3 contains 15 residues. CDR3 loop: CASSVLGVGDDGYTF. The CDR3 region has the DNA TGTGCCAGCAGCGTATTAGGGGTGGGGGACGATGGCTACACCTTC.

This clone was counted only a few times. In DNA form, the CDR3 reads TGTGCCAGCAGCCATTCCGACAGGGTTCTAACCGGGGAGCTGTTTTTT. This translates into CASSHSDRVLTGELFF. The chain carries TRBV4-2 and TRBJ2-2, with 7 bases aligning to TRBD1. V gave up 3 bases and J gave up 5 bases; unmatched junction bases: 9. Germline loops: CDR1 LGHNA, CDR2 YNFKEQ. The length of the CDR3 is 16 residues.

The chain links TRBV6-6 to TRBJ1-1, with 11 bases aligning to TRBD1. Germline values: CDR1 MNHNY, CDR2 SVGAGI (reference sequence). The CDR3 extends over 15 amino acids. V lost 0 bases and J lost 11; bases outside the gene matches: 8. Here the CDR3 reads CASSYSTGRDRGAFF. The CDR3 DNA sequence: TGTGCCAGCAGTTACTCGACAGGAAGGGACAGGGGGGCTTTCTTT.

The chain employs TRBV4-1 and TRBJ1-2, with no clear D. The CDR3 runs 14 residues. Trimming shortened V by 0 bases and J by 7 bases, and 12 bases separated the two germline ends. Germline V gives CDR1 MGHRA, CDR2 YSYEKL. CDR3 protein: CASSQEVRGSGYTF. In nucleotides, the CDR3 is TGCGCCAGCAGCCAAGAAGTCCGGGGTAGTGGCTACACCTTC.

This chain joins TRBV19 and TRBJ2-1; 13 bases are shared with TRBD2. Germline V CDR1 and CDR2: LNHDA, SQIVND (reference sequence). The CDR3 length is 16 residues. V trimming: 5 bases; J trimming: 8 bases; junction bases outside the gene matches: 9. CDR3 loop: CASSGRLAGGSDEQFF. CDR3 DNA sequence: TGTGCCAGTAGTGGAAGACTAGCGGGAGGATCCGATGAGCAGTTCTTC.